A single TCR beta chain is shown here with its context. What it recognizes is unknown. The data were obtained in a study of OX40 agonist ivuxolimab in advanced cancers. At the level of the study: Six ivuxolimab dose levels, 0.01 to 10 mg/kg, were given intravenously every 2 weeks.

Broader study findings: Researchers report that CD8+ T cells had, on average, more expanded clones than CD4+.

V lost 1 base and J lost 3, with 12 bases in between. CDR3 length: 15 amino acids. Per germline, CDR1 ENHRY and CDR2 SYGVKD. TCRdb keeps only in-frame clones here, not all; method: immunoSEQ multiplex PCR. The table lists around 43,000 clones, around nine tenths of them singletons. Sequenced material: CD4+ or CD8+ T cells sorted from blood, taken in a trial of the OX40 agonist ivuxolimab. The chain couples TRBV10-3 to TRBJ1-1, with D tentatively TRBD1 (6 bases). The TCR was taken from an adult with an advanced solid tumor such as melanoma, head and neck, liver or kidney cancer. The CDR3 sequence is CAISELGGGDTEAFF. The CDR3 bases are TGTGCCATCAGTGAGTTGGGGGGCGGGGACACTGAAGCTTTCTTT.